A single sample gave rise to the 14 T cell receptor beta chains below, sequenced in a study of T-cell reconstitution after alpha-beta-depleted transplantation in children. This sample's TCRbeta library carried unique molecular identifier barcodes. TCRdb re-called the PCR reads through MiXCR, storing one row per CDR3 protein. The table has 780,000 or so distinct CDR3 sequences, approximately 15% seen once; the top ten hold roughly 5%. Material: PBMCs, mostly from graft donor cells, obtained 360 days after TCRalphabeta/CD19-depleted stem cell transplant. These receptors all stem from a male patient between 5 and 17 years old who had a stem cell transplant for acute lymphoblastic leukemia, so the T cells may come from the graft donor.

This clonotype was detected ten times or more. The chain combines TRBV7-9 with TRBJ2-3; D unclear. Germline-derived CDR1 and CDR2 are SEHNR and FQNEAQ (reference sequence). The germline V and J ends were trimmed by 2 bases and 6 bases, with 15 bases remaining between them. The CDR3 extends over 15 amino acids. CDR3 amino acids: CASSLLSGDRDTQYF. The CDR3 DNA reads TGTGCCAGCAGCTTATTGAGTGGGGATCGGGATACGCAGTATTTT. Full variable domain (remainder filled in from reference TRBV7-9 and TRBJ2-3): DTGVSQNPRHKITKRGQNVTFRCDPISEHNRLYWYRQTLGQGPEFLTYFQNEAQLEKSRLLSDRFSAERPKGSFSTLEIQRTEQGDSAMYLCASSLLSGDRDTQYFGPGTRLTVL.

V usage is TRBV15 and J usage is TRBJ2-7, with D unclear. The length of the CDR3 is 13 residues. CDR1 is LNHNV, CDR2 YYDKDF, per germline (reference sequence). Trimming removed 0 bases at V and 3 bases at J, with 6 bases between. Here the CDR3 reads CATSRDYLYEQYF. CDR3 nucleotides: TGTGCCACCAGCAGAGATTATCTCTACGAGCAGTACTTC. Filled out from reference TRBV15 and TRBJ2-7, the complete variable domain reads DAMVIQNPRYQVTQFGKPVTLSCSQTLNHNVMYWYQQKSSQAPKLLFHYYDKDFNNEADTPDNFQSRRPNTSFCFLDIRSPGLGDTAMYLCATSRDYLYEQYFGPGTRLTVT.

This clonotype was detected many times. This chain links TRBV27 with TRBJ2-1; D may match TRBD1 or TRBD2 (6 bases each). CDR3 length: 15 amino acids. Trimming took off 4 bases at V and 5 bases at J, with 15 bases between the two ends. Germline V gene lookup returns CDR1 MNHEY and CDR2 SMNVEV (reference sequence). CDR3 protein: CASSSTGRWHNEQFF. The CDR3 DNA reads as TGTGCCAGCAGTTCAACAGGGAGGTGGCACAATGAGCAGTTCTTC.

At least ten counts were recorded for this clonotype. The V and J genes are TRBV20-1 and TRBJ2-3, with D perhaps assigned TRBD1 or TRBD2 (6 bases each). Germline lookup yields CDR1 DFQATT and CDR2 SNEGSKA (reference sequence). V was trimmed by 5 bases and J by 1 base, leaving 19 bases between them. The CDR3 extends over 16 amino acids. The DNA of the CDR3 is TGCAGTGCTGAGGGACAAGTAGGACTACGCACAGATACGCAGTATTTT. This sequence encodes CSAEGQVGLRTDTQYF.

This clonotype was detected ten times or more. V gene TRBV29-1 combines with J gene TRBJ2-1, with D possibly being TRBD2 (6 bases). V lost 6 bases and J lost 7, with 16 bases in between. The CDR3 extends over 13 amino acids. CDR1 SQVTM and CDR2 ANQGSEA come from the germline V gene. CDR3 protein: CSVGSEVANEQFF. The DNA of the CDR3 is TGCAGCGTCGGGAGCGAGGTGGCGAATGAGCAGTTCTTC.

This clonotype was counted between two and nine times. CDR3 nucleotide sequence: TGTGCCAGCAGTACCGACGACCCCTCCCGGGGGTACACTGAAGCTTTCTTT. Protein sequence: CASSTDDPSRGYTEAFF. The V and J genes are TRBV12-3 or TRBV12-4 and TRBJ1-1, with D possibly matching TRBD1 (5 bases). V lost 5 bases and J lost 3, with 22 bases in between. The CDR3 is made up of 17 amino acids.

This clonotype was counted a few times. The rearrangement links TRBV2 to TRBJ1-6; 8 bases map to TRBD1. V lost 6 bases, J lost 9 bases, and 7 bases stayed unmatched. The CDR3 has 14 residues. Germline CDR1 reads SNHLY; CDR2 reads FYNNEI. CDR3 bases: TGTGCCAGCAGCGGACAGGGAGAGAGTTCACCCCTCCACTTT. Its translation is CASSGQGESSPLHF.

The sample holds a few counts of this clonotype. J is TRBJ2-1 and V is TRBV24-1; 10 bases match TRBD2. V lost 9 bases to trimming and J lost 4 bases; unmatched junction nucleotides: 8. CDR1 and CDR2 from the germline V gene are KGHDR and SFDVKD. The CDR3 is made up of 15 amino acids. CDR3 sequence reads: CATEREGPIYNEQFF. CDR3 sequence (DNA): TGTGCCACCGAGCGGGAGGGCCCAATATACAATGAGCAGTTCTTC.

This clonotype was seen a few times. The chain employs TRBV20-1 and TRBJ1-3; 8 nucleotides match TRBD1. Germline V gene sequence: CDR1 DFQATT, CDR2 SNEGSKA (reference sequence). There are 14 residues in the CDR3. With V trimmed by 1 base and J by 6 bases, 5 bases remained unmatched. This CDR3 reads CSARVGQGKNTIYF. DNA for the CDR3: TGCAGTGCTAGAGTTGGACAGGGAAAAAACACCATATATTTT.

The chain couples TRBV29-1 to TRBJ1-1; no reliable D call. The ends were cut back, 6 bases at V and 5 bases at J, with 10 bases in the middle. CDR3 size: 11 residues. Germline CDR1 reads SQVTM; CDR2 reads ANQGSEA. CDR3 bases: TGCAGCGTAATAGTGGGGACTGAAGCTTTCTTT. It translates to CSVIVGTEAFF.

This clonotype turned up a few times. V usage is TRBV4-1 and J usage is TRBJ2-3; D remains unclear. V lost 4 bases and J 3 bases, leaving 5 bases between the germline ends. Germline V lookup: CDR1 MGHRA, CDR2 YSYEKL. This CDR3 is 12 amino acids long. CDR3 in DNA: TGCGCCAGCAGCCGGATGACAGATACGCAGTATTTT. Its protein is CASSRMTDTQYF.

The J gene is TRBJ1-1, the V gene TRBV4-1; D is possibly TRBD1 (5 bases). V was cut by 1 base and J by 4 bases, with 10 bases left in between. The CDR3 totals 14 residues. In germline, CDR1 is MGHRA, CDR2 YSYEKL. The CDR3 nucleotides are TGCGCCAGCAGCCAAGTCACGGGACGCACTGAAGCTTTCTTT. Translated, it gives CASSQVTGRTEAFF.

V is TRBV7-6 and J is TRBJ2-7; weak D call: TRBD1 (6 bases). Trimming stripped 1 base from V and 3 bases from J, with 16 bases between. CDR3 length: 16 residues. Germline CDR1 is SGHVS and CDR2 is FNYEAQ. This CDR3 is CASSLEIQGRYYEQYF. The CDR3 DNA reads as TGTGCCAGCAGCTTAGAAATACAGGGCAGATACTACGAGCAGTACTTC.

This clonotype was seen only a few times. CDR3 in amino acids: CASSSPAGQVSYEQYF. In nucleotides, the CDR3 is TGCGCCAGCAGCTCTCCCGCGGGGCAGGTATCCTACGAGCAGTACTTC. V and J are TRBV5-1 and TRBJ2-7, with D possibly matching TRBD2 (6 bases). The germline gives CDR1 SGHRS, CDR2 YFSETQ. Trimming pared 3 bases from V and 1 base from J, leaving 17 bases between. This CDR3 is built from 16 residues.